The sequence of this T cell receptor (beta chain) was determined in a study of spatial heterogeneity in lung cancer. In the study overall: The study observed each unique TCR and UMI combination more than ten times on average in raw reads.

In its sample, this clonotype was seen many times. TCRdb reprocessed the 5' RACE reads via MiXCR and lists one record per CDR3 protein. Of over 950 distinct CDR3 sequences listed, roughly 13% are singletons. CDR1 and CDR2 from the germline V gene are SQVTM and ANQGSEA. The CDR3 sequence is 16 residues long. Trimming pared 2 bases from V and 4 bases from J, leaving 21 bases between. Time point in this sample: sample taken at primary tumor resection. Whole RNA, isolated from tumor, nontumor lung or frozen PBMC, was sequenced without prior sorting. The donors comprised about 70 untreated early-stage non-small cell lung cancer patients.

This rearrangement joins TRBV29-1 to TRBJ2-7; possible D gene TRBD2, 6 bases. Material: normal lung tissue next to the tumor, obtained at surgery. The clonotype comes from a male donor with early-stage non-small cell lung cancer. This chain's CDR3 is CSVESGVGRTRYEQYF. CDR3 in DNA: TGCAGCGTTGAATCGGGGGTAGGGAGAACTAGGTACGAGCAGTACTTC.